The sample holds a few counts of the clone carrying this T cell receptor beta chain. What it binds is unknown. These data originate in a study of T cells after yellow fever vaccination. Study-level points and caveats: Abundant clonotypes (contaminants from the bulk population) could be present in FACS-sorted repertoires. The booster saw the reappearance of most primary-vaccination clones (around 96% CD4, about 90% CD8).

The CDR3 is 15 amino acids. Looked up from germline, CDR1 is SGHAT and CDR2 is FQNNGV. Trimming removed 5 bases at V and 7 bases at J, with 18 bases between. The TCR cDNA carried a universal primer site and UMIs from 5'RACE template switching. TCRdb recomputed calls from the 5' RACE reads with MiXCR, one row per CDR3 protein. Counted here are tens of thousands of distinct CDR3 sequences, 7.3% occurring once; the ten biggest clones make up more than 25%. This sequence originates from a man younger than 35 who received the YFV17D yellow fever vaccine. J is TRBJ2-1 and V is TRBV11-2; perhaps TRBD2 as D (6 bases). The sequencing used CD8+ T cells sorted from PBMCs, collected 9 to 11 days after the first yellow fever vaccination. DNA of the CDR3: TGTGCCAGCAGCCGTGGTGGGGGGTCCGGGAATGAGCAGTTCTTC. It translates to CASSRGGGSGNEQFF.